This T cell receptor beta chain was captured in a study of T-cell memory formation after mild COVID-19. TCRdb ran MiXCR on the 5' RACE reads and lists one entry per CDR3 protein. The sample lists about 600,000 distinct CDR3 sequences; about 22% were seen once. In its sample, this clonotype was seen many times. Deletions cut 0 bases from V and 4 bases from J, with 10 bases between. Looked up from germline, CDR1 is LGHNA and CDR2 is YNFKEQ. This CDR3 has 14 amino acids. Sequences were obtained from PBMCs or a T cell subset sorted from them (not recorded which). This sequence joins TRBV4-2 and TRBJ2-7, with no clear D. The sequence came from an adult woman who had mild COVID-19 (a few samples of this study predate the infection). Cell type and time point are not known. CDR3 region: CASSQDDYGYEQYF. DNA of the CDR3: TGTGCCAGCAGCCAAGACGATTACGGTTACGAGCAGTACTTC.